One and the same sample provided the 4 T cell receptor beta chains below, sequenced in a study of blood T cell repertoires in COVID-19. Clones were read by immunoSEQ multiplex PCR, and TCRdb kept only the in-frame ones, dropping some. The sample holds under 300,000 clones, about 93% seen once. The sample consisted of PBMCs or T cells enriched from blood (not recorded which). The receptors were sampled from a woman aged 18-29 years who had recovered from COVID-19.

This chain connects TRBV7-9 to TRBJ1-4; 8 nucleotides line up with TRBD1. CDR1 SEHNR and CDR2 FQNEAQ come from the germline V gene (reference sequence). With 6 bases clipped from V and 4 bases from J, the junction kept 10 bases outside the gene matches. This CDR3 has 16 amino acids. CDR3 residues: CASRSGTTGVNEKLFF. For the CDR3, the DNA is TGTGCCAGCAGAAGTGGTACGACAGGGGTTAATGAAAAACTGTTTTTT.

The V call is TRBV4-1, the J call TRBJ2-1, with 7 positions matching TRBD2. Germline V gene lookup returns CDR1 MGHRA and CDR2 YSYEKL. J was trimmed by 2 bases and V by 3 bases; bases with no gene match: 7. The CDR3 has 16 amino acids. The CDR3 region is CASSHTGGRAYNEQFF. In nucleotides, the CDR3 is TGCGCCAGCAGCCACACGGGAGGTCGTGCCTACAATGAGCAGTTCTTC.

The chain uses TRBV5-1 and TRBJ1-1; D is unresolved. Trimming stripped 5 bases from V and 0 bases from J, with 8 bases between. The CDR3 is made up of 13 amino acids. Germline V CDR1 and CDR2: SGHRS, YFSETQ. The CDR3: CASRRSLNTEAFF. DNA for the CDR3: TGCGCCAGCAGGCGGAGTTTGAACACTGAAGCTTTCTTT.

The chain recombines TRBV5-6 with TRBJ2-5, with D possibly matching TRBD2 (6 bases). Germline lookup yields CDR1 SGHDT and CDR2 YYEEEE. Trimming shortened V by 7 bases and J by 7 bases, and 17 bases separated the two germline ends. The CDR3 is 13 residues long. CDR3 nucleotides: TGTGCCAGCGCCGGCGAGGCGCGGGGGACCCAGTACTTC. This codes for CASAGEARGTQYF.